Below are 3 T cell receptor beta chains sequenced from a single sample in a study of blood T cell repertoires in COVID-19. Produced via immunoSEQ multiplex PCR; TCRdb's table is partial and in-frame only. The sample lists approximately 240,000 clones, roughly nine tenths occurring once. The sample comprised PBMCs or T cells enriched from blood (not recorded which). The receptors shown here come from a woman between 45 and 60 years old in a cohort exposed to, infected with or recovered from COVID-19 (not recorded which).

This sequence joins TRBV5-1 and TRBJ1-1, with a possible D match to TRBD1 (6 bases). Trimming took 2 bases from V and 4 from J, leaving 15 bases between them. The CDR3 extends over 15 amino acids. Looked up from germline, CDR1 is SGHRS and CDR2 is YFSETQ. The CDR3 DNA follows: TGCGCCAGCAGCTTTGCCCCTCAGGGGTCCACTGAAGCTTTCTTT. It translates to CASSFAPQGSTEAFF.

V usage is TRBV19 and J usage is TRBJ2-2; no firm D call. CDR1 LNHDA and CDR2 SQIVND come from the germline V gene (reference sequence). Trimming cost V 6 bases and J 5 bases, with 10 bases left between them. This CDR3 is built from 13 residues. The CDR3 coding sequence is TGTGCCAGTAGATATATAGCTACCGGGGAGCTGTTTTTT. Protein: CASRYIATGELFF.

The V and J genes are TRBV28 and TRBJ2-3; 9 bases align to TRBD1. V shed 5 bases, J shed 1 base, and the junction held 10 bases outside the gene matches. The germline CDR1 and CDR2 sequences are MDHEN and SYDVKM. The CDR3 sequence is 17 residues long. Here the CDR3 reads CASSPKDRGRGTDTQYF. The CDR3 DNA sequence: TGTGCCAGCAGTCCCAAAGACAGGGGGAGAGGCACAGATACGCAGTATTTT.